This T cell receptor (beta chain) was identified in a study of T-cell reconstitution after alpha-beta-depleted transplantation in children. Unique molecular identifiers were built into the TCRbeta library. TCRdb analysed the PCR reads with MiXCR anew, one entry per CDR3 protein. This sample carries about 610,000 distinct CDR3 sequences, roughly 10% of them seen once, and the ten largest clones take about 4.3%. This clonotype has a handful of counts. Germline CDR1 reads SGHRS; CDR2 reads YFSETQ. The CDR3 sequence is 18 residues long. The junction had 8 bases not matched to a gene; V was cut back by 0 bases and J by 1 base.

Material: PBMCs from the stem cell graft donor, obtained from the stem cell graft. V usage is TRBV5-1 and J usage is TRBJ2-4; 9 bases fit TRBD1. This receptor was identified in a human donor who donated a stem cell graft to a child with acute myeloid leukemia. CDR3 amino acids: CASSLALRQGVAKNIQYF. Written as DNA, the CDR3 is TGCGCCAGCAGCTTGGCACTCCGACAGGGGGTTGCCAAAAACATTCAGTACTTC.